This T cell receptor (beta chain) appears in the sequencing data of a study of blood T cell repertoires in COVID-19. Only in-frame clones appear in the TCRdb table, and some are missing; sequencing was by immunoSEQ multiplex PCR. The data show about 96,000 clones, 70% to 90% seen once. CDR1 is SGHDN, CDR2 FVKESK, per germline. V was pared by 0 bases and J by 0 bases, with 9 bases between. The CDR3 runs 16 residues. The sequencing sample was made of peripheral blood. This receptor was identified in a human donor with COVID-19, enrolled during active disease. The donor label of this sample is uncertain. The genes are TRBV14 and TRBJ1-3; D is unclear. The CDR3 spells CASSQEAFLSGNTIYF. The CDR3 DNA follows: TGTGCCAGCAGCCAAGAAGCTTTCCTCTCTGGAAACACCATATATTTT.